Reported below is one T cell receptor beta chain. What it binds is unknown. The CDR3 covers 15 residues. V was shortened by 3 bases and J by 2 bases, with 11 bases between the two germline ends. Germline V gene lookup returns CDR1 LNHNV and CDR2 YYDKDF (reference sequence). These data belong to a study of Ad26.COV2.S vaccination and SARS-CoV-2 variants. About the research overall: Donor was assigned to the Ad26.COV2.S arm of trial COV1001.

Assay used: immunoSEQ multiplex PCR; TCRdb lists only in-frame clones, some missing. The profile shows about 350,000 clones, 75% to 90% of them singletons. Study findings and constraints: Total T cell responses, in the TCR breadth and depth analyses, may have been underestimated. Placebo recipients and vaccine recipients were similar in non-spike TCR breadth.

Specified treatment: over 15 received Ad26.COV2.S at low or high dose, single or two shots; five or six received placebo; per-sample allocation not given. The study sampled participants on day 63 after the first vaccine or placebo injection. An Ad26 vector that expressed Wuhan-strain SARS-CoV-2 spike constituted the vaccine. The receptor was derived from a person between 18 and 65 years old who received the Ad26.COV2.S COVID-19 vaccine or a placebo. Sequencing used peripheral blood, obtained in a trial of Ad26.COV2.S vaccine versus placebo. The gene calls are TRBV15 and TRBJ1-3, with D possibly matching TRBD1 (6 bases). The CDR3 loop is CATSRARGAGNTIYF. The CDR3 coding sequence is TGTGCCACCAGCAGGGCCAGGGGAGCTGGAAACACCATATATTTT.